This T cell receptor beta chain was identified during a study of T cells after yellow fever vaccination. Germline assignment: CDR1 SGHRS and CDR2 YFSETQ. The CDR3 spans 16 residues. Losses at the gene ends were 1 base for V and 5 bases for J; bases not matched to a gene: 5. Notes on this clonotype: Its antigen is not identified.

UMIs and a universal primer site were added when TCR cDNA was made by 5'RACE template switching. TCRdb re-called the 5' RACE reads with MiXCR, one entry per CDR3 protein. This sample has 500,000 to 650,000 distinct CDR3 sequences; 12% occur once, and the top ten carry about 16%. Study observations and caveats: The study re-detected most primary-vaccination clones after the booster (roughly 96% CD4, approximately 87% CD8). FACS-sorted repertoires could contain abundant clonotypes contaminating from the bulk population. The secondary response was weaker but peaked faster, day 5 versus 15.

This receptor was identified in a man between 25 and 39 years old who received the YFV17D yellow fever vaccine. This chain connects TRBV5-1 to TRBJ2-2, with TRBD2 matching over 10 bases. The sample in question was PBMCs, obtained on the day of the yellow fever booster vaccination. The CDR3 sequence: CASSLWTSGETGELFF. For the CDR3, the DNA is TGCGCCAGCAGCTTGTGGACTAGCGGAGAGACCGGGGAGCTGTTTTTT.